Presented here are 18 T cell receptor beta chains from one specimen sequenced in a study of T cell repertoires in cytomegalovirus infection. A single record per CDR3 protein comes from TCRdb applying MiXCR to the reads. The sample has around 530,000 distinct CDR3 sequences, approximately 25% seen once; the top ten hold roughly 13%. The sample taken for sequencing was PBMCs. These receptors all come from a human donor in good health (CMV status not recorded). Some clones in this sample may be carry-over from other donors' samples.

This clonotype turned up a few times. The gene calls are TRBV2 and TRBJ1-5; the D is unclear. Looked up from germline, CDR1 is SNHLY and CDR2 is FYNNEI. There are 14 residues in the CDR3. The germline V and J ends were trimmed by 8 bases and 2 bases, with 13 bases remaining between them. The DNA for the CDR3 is TGTGCCAGCGGTCTCGCCTTTGGCAATCAGCCCCAGCATTTT. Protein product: CASGLAFGNQPQHF.

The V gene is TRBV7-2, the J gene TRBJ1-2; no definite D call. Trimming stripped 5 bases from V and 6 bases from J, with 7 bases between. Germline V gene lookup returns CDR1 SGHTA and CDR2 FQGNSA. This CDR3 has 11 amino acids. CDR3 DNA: TGTGCCAGCAGCCTCAATCATGGCTACACCTTC. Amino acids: CASSLNHGYTF.

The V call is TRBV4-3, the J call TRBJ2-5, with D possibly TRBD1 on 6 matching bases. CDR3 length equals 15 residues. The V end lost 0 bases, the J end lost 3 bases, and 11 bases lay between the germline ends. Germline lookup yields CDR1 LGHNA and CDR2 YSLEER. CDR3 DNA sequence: TGCGCCAGCAGCCAAGATAGGTCAGGGGAAGAGACCCAGTACTTC. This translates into CASSQDRSGEETQYF.

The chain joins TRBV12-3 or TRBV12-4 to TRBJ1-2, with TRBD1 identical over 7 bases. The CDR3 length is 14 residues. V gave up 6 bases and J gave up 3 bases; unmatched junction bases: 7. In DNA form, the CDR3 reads TGTGCCAGCAGAGCTCCCGGACAGGACTATGGCTACACCTTC. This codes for CASRAPGQDYGYTF.

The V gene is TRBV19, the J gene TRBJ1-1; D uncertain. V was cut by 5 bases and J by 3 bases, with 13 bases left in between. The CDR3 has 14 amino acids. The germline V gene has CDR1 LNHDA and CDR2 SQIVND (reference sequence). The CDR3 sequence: CASSPSDGYTEAFF. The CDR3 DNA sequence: TGTGCCAGTAGTCCCTCGGACGGCTACACTGAAGCTTTCTTT.

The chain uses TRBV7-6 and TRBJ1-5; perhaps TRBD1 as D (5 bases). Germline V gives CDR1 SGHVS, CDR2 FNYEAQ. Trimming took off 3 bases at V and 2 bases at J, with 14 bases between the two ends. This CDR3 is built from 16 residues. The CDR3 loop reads CASSFAGAVGNQPQHF. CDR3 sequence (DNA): TGTGCCAGCAGCTTCGCCGGGGCGGTAGGCAATCAGCCCCAGCATTTT.

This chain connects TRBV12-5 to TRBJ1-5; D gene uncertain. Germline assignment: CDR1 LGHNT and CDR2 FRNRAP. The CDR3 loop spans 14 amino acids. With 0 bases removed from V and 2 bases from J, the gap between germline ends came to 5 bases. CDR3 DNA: TGTGCTAGTGGTTTGGTTGGCGGCAATCAGCCCCAGCATTTT. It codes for CASGLVGGNQPQHF.

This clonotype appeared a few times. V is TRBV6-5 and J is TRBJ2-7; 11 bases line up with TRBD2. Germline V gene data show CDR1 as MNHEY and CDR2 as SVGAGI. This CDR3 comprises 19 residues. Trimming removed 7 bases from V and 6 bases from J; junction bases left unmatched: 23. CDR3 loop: CASTLTLRVETSGKGEQYV. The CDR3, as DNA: TGTGCCAGCACCCTTACTCTAAGAGTTGAGACTAGCGGGAAGGGCGAGCAGTACGTC.

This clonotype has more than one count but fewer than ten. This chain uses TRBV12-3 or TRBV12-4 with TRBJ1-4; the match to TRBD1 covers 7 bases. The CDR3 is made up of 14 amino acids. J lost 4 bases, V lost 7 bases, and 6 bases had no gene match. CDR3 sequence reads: CASKAGQVNEKLFF. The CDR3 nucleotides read TGTGCCAGCAAGGCCGGACAGGTTAATGAAAAACTGTTTTTT.

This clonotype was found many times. CDR3 sequence reads: CAVKGHPNTGELFF. DNA of the CDR3: TGTGCCGTCAAGGGACACCCAAACACCGGGGAGCTGTTTTTT. The chain links TRBV7-7 to TRBJ2-2; a possible D gene is TRBD1 (6 bases). Germline V gives CDR1 SSHAT, CDR2 FNYEAQ (reference sequence). This CDR3 region has 14 residues. Trimming removed 11 bases at V and 2 bases at J, with 15 bases between.

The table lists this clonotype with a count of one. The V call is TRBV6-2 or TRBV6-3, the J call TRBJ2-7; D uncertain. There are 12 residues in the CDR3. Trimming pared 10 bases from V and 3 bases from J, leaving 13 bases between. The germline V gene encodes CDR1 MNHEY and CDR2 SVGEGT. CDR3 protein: CATSDGFYEQYF. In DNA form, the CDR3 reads TGTGCCACCTCGGACGGATTCTACGAGCAGTACTTC.

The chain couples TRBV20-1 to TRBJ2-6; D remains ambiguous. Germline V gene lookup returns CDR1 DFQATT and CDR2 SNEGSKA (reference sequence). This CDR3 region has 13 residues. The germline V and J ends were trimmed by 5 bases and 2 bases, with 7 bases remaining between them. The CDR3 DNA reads TGCAGTGCTGGTCTGACTGGGGCCAACGTCCTGACTTTC. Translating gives CSAGLTGANVLTF.

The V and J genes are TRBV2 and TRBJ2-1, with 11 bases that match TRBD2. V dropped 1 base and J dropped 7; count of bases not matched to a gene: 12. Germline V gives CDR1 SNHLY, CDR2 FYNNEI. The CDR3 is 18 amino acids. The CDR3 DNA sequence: TGTGCCAGCAGTGAAGAAGTAGCGGGAGGGCCAATCTGGAATGAGCAGTTCTTC. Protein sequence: CASSEEVAGGPIWNEQFF.

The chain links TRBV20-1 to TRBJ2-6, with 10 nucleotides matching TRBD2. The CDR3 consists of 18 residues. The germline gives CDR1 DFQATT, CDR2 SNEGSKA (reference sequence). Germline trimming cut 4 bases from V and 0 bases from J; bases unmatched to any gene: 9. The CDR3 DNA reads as TGCAGTGCTAAACACAGCGGGAGGGCCGCCTCTGGGGCCAACGTCCTGACTTTC. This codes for CSAKHSGRAASGANVLTF.

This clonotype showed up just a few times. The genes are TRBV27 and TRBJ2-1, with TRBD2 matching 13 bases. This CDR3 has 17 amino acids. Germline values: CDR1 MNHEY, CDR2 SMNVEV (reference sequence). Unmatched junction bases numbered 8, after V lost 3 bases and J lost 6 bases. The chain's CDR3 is CASSFTSGRGSGNEQFF. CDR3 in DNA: TGTGCCAGCAGTTTTACTAGCGGGAGGGGGTCTGGCAATGAGCAGTTCTTC.

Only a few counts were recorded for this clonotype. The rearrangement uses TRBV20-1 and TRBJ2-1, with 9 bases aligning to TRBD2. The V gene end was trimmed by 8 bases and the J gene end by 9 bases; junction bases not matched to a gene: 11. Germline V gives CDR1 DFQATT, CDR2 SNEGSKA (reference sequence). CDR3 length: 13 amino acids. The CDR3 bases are TGCAGTACTCGAGGACTAGCGTTGGGTGAGCAGTTCTTC. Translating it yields CSTRGLALGEQFF.

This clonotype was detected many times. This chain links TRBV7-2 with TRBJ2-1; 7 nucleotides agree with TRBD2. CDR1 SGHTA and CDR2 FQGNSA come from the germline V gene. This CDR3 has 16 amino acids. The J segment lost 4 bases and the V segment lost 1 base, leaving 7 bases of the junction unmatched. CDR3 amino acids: CASSLDGLAEYNEQFF. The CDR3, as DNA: TGTGCCAGCAGCTTAGACGGCCTAGCGGAGTACAATGAGCAGTTCTTC.

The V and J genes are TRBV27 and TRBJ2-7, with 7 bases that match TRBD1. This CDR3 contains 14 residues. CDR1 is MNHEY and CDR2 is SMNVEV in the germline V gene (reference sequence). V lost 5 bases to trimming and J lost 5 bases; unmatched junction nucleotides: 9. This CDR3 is CASSLGDRVDEQYF. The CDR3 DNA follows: TGTGCCAGCAGTCTTGGAGACAGGGTCGACGAGCAGTACTTC.